The 4 T cell receptor beta chains given below trace back to one sample, sequenced in a study of follicular helper T cells after annual influenza vaccination. Noted time point: 2014-2015 season, 7 days after vaccination. TCRdb's table, derived via immunoSEQ multiplex PCR, lists solely in-frame clones and lacks some. The repertoire holds about 15,000 clones, roughly 80% seen once, with approximately 1.3% in the top ten. The sample consisted of CXCR5+ CD38- circulating T follicular helper cells from blood, taken 7 days after influenza vaccination. Subset reported: circulating Tfh, non-naive CD4+CXCR5+PD-1+ (ICOS+CD38+ or ICOS-CD38-). The receptors come from an adult who received the influenza vaccine.

The V gene is TRBV27, the J gene TRBJ2-7; 11 positions match TRBD2. From germline, CDR1 is MNHEY and CDR2 SMNVEV (reference sequence). The junction had 14 bases not matched to a gene; V was cut back by 5 bases and J by 2 bases. The CDR3 loop spans 18 amino acids. CDR3 region: CASSRVAGTSGGAYEQYF. The CDR3 coding sequence is TGTGCCAGCAGTCGGGTCGCCGGGACTAGCGGAGGGGCCTACGAGCAGTACTTC.

This chain joins TRBV20-1 and TRBJ1-1; D is uncertain. Looked up from germline, CDR1 is DFQATT and CDR2 is SNEGSKA (reference sequence). The CDR3 sequence is 11 residues long. V was clipped by 2 bases and J by 8 bases, with 9 bases between them. The DNA of the CDR3 is TGCAGTGCTAGATGGAGCACCGAAGCTTTCTTT. Translated: CSARWSTEAFF.

The rearrangement uses TRBV4-1 and TRBJ1-5; 9 nucleotides agree with TRBD1. This CDR3 spans 17 amino acids. The V segment lost 0 bases and the J segment 4 bases; nucleotides outside the gene matches: 7. The germline gives CDR1 MGHRA, CDR2 YSYEKL. The CDR3 protein is CASSQDPNRGLNQPQHF. CDR3 sequence (DNA): TGCGCCAGCAGCCAAGATCCTAACAGGGGGCTTAATCAGCCCCAGCATTTT.

The V call is TRBV5-4, the J call TRBJ2-2, with TRBD2 matching 7 bases. This CDR3 has 14 residues. The germline V gene encodes CDR1 SGHNT and CDR2 YYREEE (reference sequence). J lost 8 bases, V lost 4 bases, and 8 bases had no gene match. The CDR3 nucleotides read TGTGCCAGCAGCCACGGGGGGTTCGCTGGGGAGCTGTTTTTT. This sequence encodes CASSHGGFAGELFF. The variable domain in full, completed from reference TRBV5-4 and TRBJ2-2, reads ETGVTQSPTHLIKTRGQQVTLRCSSQSGHNTVSWYQQALGQGPQFIFQYYREEENGRGNFPPRFSGLQFPNYSSELNVNALELDDSALYLCASSHGGFAGELFFGEGSRLTVL.